This entry features one T cell receptor beta chain sequence. Its antigen is not identified. Repertoires were generated with immunoSEQ multiplex PCR, while TCRdb's copy carries only in-frame clones and drops some. Of 2 million to 2.5 million clones in the sample, over 85% are singletons; the top ten hold roughly 0.39%. This sample was included in a study of shared clonotypes between healthy human individuals. Turning to the study itself: Contributing individuals were two females and a few males aged 18 to 49.

Study-wide results and limits: It was only blood that was sampled, and tissue repertoires likely differ.

Deletions cut 3 bases from V and 0 bases from J, with 12 bases between. The CDR3 loop spans 15 amino acids. Germline CDR1 SGHNT, CDR2 YYREEE (reference sequence). This chain links TRBV5-4 with TRBJ1-1, with a possible D match to TRBD1 (6 bases). Source material: naive CD4+ T cells from PBMCs. Subset reported: CD45RA+ positively selected. The sequence derives from a man between 18 and 29 years old in good health. Some clones in this sample may be carry-over from other donors' samples. CDR3 DNA: TGTGCCAGCAGCTATGGAGGGACACTGAACACTGAAGCTTTCTTT. This codes for CASSYGGTLNTEAFF.